This T cell receptor beta chain was documented in a study of T-cell memory formation after mild COVID-19. General study findings and limits: Clones that contracted from day 15 to 85 were balanced CD4/CD8, while later expanders leaned CD4+.

Germline-derived CDR1 and CDR2 are SGDLS and YYNGEE. V dropped 0 bases and J dropped 9 bases, with 10 bases sitting between them. This CDR3 is built from 13 residues. MiXCR was run by TCRdb on the 5' RACE reads, yielding one entry per CDR3 protein. The repertoire includes some 320,000 distinct CDR3 sequences, around a sixth of them detected once, and 20% to 25% sits in the top ten. Of note for this clonotype: The antigen remains unidentified.

The source material was PBMCs or a T cell subset sorted from them (not recorded which). The rearrangement joins TRBV9 to TRBJ2-1; D is perhaps TRBD1 (7 bases). The receptor was isolated from a man between 18 and 29 years old who had mild COVID-19 (a few samples of this study predate the infection). Cell type and time point are not known. This CDR3 is CASSVGGDSEQFF. The CDR3 DNA reads TGTGCCAGCAGCGTAGGGGGGGACAGTGAGCAGTTCTTC.